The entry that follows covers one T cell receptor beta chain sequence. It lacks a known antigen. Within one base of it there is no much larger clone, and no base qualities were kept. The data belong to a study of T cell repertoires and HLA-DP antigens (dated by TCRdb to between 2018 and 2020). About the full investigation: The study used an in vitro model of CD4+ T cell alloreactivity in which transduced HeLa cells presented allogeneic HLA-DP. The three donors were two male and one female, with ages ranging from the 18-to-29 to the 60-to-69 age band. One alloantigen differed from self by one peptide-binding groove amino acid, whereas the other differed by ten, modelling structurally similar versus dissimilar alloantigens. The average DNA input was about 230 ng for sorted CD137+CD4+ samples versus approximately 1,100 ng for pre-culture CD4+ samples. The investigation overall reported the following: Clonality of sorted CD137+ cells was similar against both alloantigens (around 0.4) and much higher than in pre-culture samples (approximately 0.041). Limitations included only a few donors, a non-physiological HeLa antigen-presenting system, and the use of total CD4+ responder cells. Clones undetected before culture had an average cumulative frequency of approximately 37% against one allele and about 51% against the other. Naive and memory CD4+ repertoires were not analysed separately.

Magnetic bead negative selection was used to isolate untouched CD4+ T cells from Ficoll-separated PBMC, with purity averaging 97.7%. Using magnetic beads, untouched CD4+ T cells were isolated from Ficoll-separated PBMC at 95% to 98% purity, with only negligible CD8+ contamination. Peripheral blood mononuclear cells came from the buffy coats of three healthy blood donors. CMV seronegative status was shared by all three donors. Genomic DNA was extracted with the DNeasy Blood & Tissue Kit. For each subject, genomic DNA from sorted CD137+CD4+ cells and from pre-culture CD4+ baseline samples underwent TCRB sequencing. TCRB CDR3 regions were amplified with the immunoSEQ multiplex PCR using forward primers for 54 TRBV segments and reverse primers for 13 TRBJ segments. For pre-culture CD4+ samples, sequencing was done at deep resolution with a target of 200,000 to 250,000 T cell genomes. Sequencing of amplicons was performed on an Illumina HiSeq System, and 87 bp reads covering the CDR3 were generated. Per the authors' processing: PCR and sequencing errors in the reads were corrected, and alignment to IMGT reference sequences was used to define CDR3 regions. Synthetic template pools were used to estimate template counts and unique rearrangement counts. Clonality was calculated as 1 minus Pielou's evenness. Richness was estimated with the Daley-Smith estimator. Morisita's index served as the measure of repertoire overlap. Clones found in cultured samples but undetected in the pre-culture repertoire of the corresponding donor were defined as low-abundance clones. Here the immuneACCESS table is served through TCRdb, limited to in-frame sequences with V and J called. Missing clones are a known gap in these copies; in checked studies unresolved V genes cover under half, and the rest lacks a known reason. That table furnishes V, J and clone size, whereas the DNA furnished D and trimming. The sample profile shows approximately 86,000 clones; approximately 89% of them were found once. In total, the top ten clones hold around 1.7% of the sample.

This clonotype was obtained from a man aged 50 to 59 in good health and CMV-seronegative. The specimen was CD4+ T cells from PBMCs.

The CDR3 loop reads CASSPTPYEQYF. The sequence in DNA is TGTGCCAGCAGCCCGACCCCCTACGAGCAGTACTTC. The rearranged segments are TRBV7-8 and TRBJ2-7; no D gene can be assigned with confidence. V loses 5 bases of germline sequence and J loses 2 bases, and the interval between the two ends is 7 bases. Inclusive of the bounding cysteine and phenylalanine, the CDR3 is 12 residues long. Of all the DNA, just the CDR3 is kept, 36 bases in frame from base 1. CDR1 is given as SGHVS and CDR2 as FQNEAQ, both from the germline V gene.